This TCR beta chain was recorded in a study of T cells in Graves' hyperthyroidism and ophthalmopathy. Template material for amplifying TCR beta CDR3 regions consisted of RNA transcripts. First-round RT-PCR with HTBI primers amplified the TCR CDR3 region. One entry per CDR3 protein, called by TCRdb with MiXCR from the multiplex PCR reads. The table includes approximately 630,000 distinct CDR3 sequences, 15% to 20% detected once. Roughly 9.1 ml of fresh peripheral blood supplied the PBMCs. This clonotype was seen many times. V dropped 4 bases and J dropped 0 bases, with 13 bases sitting between them. The CDR3 spans 17 residues.

The chain recombines TRBV12-3 or TRBV12-4 with TRBJ2-6; D could derive from TRBD1 or TRBD2 (5 bases each). The specimen was blood. This receptor was obtained from a woman in her thirties with Graves' hyperthyroidism. In nucleotides, the CDR3 is TGTGCCAGCAGTTCCCCGGGACGCTACTCTGGGGCCAACGTCCTGACTTTC. It translates to CASSSPGRYSGANVLTF.